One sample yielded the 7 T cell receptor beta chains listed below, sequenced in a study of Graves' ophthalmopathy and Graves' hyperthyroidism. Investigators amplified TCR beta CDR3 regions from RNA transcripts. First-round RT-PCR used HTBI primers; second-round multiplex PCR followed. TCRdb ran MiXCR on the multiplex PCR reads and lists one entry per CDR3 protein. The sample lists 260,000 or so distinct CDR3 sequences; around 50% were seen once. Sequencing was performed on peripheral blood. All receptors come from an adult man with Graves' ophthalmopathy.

CDR3: CAISSMGGNYEQYF. The CDR3 DNA reads as TGTGCCATCAGTAGTATGGGGGGTAACTACGAGCAGTACTTC. The chain couples TRBV10-3 to TRBJ2-7; D is possibly TRBD2 (6 bases). Per the germline V gene, CDR1 is ENHRY and CDR2 is SYGVKD. The CDR3 extends over 14 amino acids. V lost 5 bases to trimming and J lost 3 bases, with 14 bases between them.

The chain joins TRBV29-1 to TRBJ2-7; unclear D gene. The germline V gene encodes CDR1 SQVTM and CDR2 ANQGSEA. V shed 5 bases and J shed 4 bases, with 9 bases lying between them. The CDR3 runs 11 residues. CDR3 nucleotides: TGCAGCGTTCAGAGAGGTTACGAGCAGTACTTC. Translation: CSVQRGYEQYF.

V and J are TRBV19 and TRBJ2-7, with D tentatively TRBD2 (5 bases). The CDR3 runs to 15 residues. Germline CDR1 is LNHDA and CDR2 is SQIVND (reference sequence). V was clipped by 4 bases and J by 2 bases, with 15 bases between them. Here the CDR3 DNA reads TGTGCCAGTAGTAGGAGTTATGAGGGTACCTACGAGCAGTACTTC. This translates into CASSRSYEGTYEQYF.

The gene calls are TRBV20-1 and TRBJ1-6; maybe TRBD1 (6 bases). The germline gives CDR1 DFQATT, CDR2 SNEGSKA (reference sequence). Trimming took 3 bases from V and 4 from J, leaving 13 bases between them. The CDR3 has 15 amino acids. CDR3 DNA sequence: TGCAGTGCTAGTTCGTTGACAGGATATAATTCACCCCTCCACTTT. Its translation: CSASSLTGYNSPLHF.

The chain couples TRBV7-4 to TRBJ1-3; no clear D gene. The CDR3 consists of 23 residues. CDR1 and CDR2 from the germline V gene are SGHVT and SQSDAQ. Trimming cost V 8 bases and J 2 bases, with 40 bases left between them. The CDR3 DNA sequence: TGTGCCAGCGATCCACCAATACCAAAGAAGGAAGGGTTGGGCTCTTGGCCTGGAAACACCATATATTTT. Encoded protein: CASDPPIPKKEGLGSWPGNTIYF.

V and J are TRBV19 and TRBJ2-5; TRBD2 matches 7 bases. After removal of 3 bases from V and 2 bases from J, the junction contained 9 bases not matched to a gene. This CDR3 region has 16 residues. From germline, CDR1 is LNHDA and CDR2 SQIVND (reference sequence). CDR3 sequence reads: CASSIYSGVQQETQYF. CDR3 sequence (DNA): TGTGCCAGTAGTATCTACAGCGGGGTCCAACAAGAGACCCAGTACTTC.

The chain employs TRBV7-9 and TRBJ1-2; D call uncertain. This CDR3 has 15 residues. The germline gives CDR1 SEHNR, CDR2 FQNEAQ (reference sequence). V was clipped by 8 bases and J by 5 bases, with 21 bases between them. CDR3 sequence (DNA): TGTGCCAGCTACTCCATGCGAGCGCCTGAGTATGGCTACACCTTC. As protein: CASYSMRAPEYGYTF.